This TCR beta chain is drawn from a study of CD8+CD57+ T cells in acquired aplastic anemia. Flow cytometry had shown expanded CD8+CD57+ cells in the patients chosen for sequencing. This clonotype was seen more than once but under ten times. TCR beta VDJ and CDR3 profiles were obtained from a genomic DNA template. Each CDR3 protein is one row after TCRdb ran MiXCR on the reads. Here the sample spans around 180,000 distinct CDR3 sequences, approximately 52% being singletons. The CDR3 is 16 amino acids. In germline, CDR1 is MGHDK, CDR2 SYGVNS. The V segment lost 3 bases and the J segment 4 bases; nucleotides outside the gene matches: 10.

This chain connects TRBV25-1 to TRBJ1-2; 8 bases match TRBD1. Source material: sorted CD4+, CD8+, or CD8+CD57+ T cells (not recorded which) from PBMCs. This receptor was obtained from a human donor with aplastic anemia. The CDR3 here is CASSDSTGVRVYGYTF. CDR3 sequence (DNA): TGTGCCAGCAGTGACTCGACAGGGGTACGAGTCTATGGCTACACCTTC.